The 16 T cell receptor beta chains presented below share a single source sample, sequenced in a study of a mutant IDH1 vaccine in newly diagnosed glioma. These receptors have no identified antigens. Time point given: week 5, during vaccination. Doses comprised 300 ug of mutant IDH1 20-mer peptide each, plus topical imiquimod. Clones were read by immunoSEQ multiplex PCR, and TCRdb kept only the in-frame ones, dropping some. There are around 36,000 clones in the sample; just over 90% occur only once, and about 2.6% lies in the top ten. Source: PBMCs, taken from a glioma patient whose treatment included an IDH1 peptide vaccine. The source of these receptors is a man over 45 with glioma.

The gene calls are TRBV6-4 and TRBJ2-1, with TRBD1 matching over 10 bases. Trimming cost V 4 bases and J 3 bases; bases outside gene matches: 3. The germline gives CDR1 MRHNA, CDR2 SNTAGT. The CDR3 is made up of 15 amino acids. The CDR3 sequence is CASSVGTGVYNEQFF. The CDR3 DNA reads as TGTGCCAGCAGTGTCGGGACAGGGGTCTACAATGAGCAGTTCTTC.

The chain is built from TRBV27 and TRBJ2-1; D may be TRBD1 (6 bases). V gave up 3 bases and J gave up 8 bases, with 23 bases separating them. Per the germline V gene, CDR1 is MNHEY and CDR2 is SMNVEV (reference sequence). The CDR3 is made up of 17 amino acids. CDR3: CASSFQSTGEQGDEQFF. The DNA for the CDR3 is TGTGCCAGCAGTTTCCAGAGCACTGGGGAACAGGGAGATGAGCAGTTCTTC.

The V gene is TRBV29-1, the J gene TRBJ2-1; D call uncertain. In germline, CDR1 is SQVTM, CDR2 ANQGSEA. This CDR3 is 14 amino acids long. Deletions cut 7 bases from V and 0 bases from J, with 13 bases between. The CDR3 DNA follows: TGCAGCGCCCGAGGAAGGGCCTCCTACAATGAGCAGTTCTTC. This sequence encodes CSARGRASYNEQFF.

The chain has TRBV7-8 and TRBJ1-2; tentatively, D is TRBD1 (5 bases). Deletions cut 5 bases from V and 5 bases from J, with 24 bases between. CDR3 length: 17 amino acids. The V gene's germline CDR1 is SGHVS and CDR2 FQNEAQ. The CDR3 loop is CASSPRSGGDGKYGYTF. The CDR3 DNA follows: TGTGCCAGCAGCCCTCGATCTGGGGGGGATGGAAAGTATGGCTACACCTTC.

This clone was detected a few times. The V call is TRBV23-1, the J call TRBJ1-2; D is uncertain. TRBV23-1 falls under the ORF class, with uncertain function. Trimming stripped 4 bases from V and 4 bases from J, with 13 bases between. The CDR3 extends over 14 amino acids. The CDR3: CASSLRDSSYGYTF. The CDR3 region has the DNA TGCGCCAGCAGTCTCCGGGATTCCTCCTATGGCTACACCTTC.

With respect to this clone: The same CDR3 is also encoded by other DNA sequences in this sample. The chain has TRBV28 and TRBJ1-5; 7 nucleotides match TRBD1. Germline V gene lookup returns CDR1 MDHEN and CDR2 SYDVKM. The CDR3 consists of 14 residues. Trimming removed 4 bases from V and 4 bases from J; junction bases left unmatched: 4. In nucleotides, the CDR3 is TGTGCCAGCAGTTCAGGGGGAAGTAATCAGCCCCAGCATTTT. Translation: CASSSGGSNQPQHF.

The rearrangement joins TRBV5-5 to TRBJ1-5; D possibly corresponds to TRBD1 (5 bases). This CDR3 comprises 17 residues. Trimming cost V 1 base and J 1 base, with 15 bases left between them. The germline V gene has CDR1 SGHKS and CDR2 YYEKEE (reference sequence). CDR3 sequence (DNA): TGTGCCAGCAGCTTGTTTTTTTCTGGGGGAAGCAATCAGCCCCAGCATTTT. Its translation is CASSLFFSGGSNQPQHF.

The chain is built from TRBV27 and TRBJ1-6; 10 bases agree with TRBD1. This CDR3 contains 16 residues. Germline-derived CDR1 and CDR2 are MNHEY and SMNVEV (reference sequence). Losses at the gene ends were 5 bases for V and 10 bases for J; bases not matched to a gene: 11. The chain's CDR3 is CASSPGTGVLVSPLHF. Here the CDR3 DNA reads TGTGCCAGCAGTCCCGGGACAGGGGTTTTAGTCTCACCCCTCCACTTT.

The chain carries TRBV2 and TRBJ1-2; D ambiguous. The CDR3 extends over 13 amino acids. Per germline, CDR1 SNHLY and CDR2 FYNNEI. The ends were cut back, 2 bases at V and 3 bases at J, with 7 bases in the middle. The CDR3 coding sequence is TGTGCCAGCAGTGAAATGGGTGACTATGGCTACACCTTC. Translation gives CASSEMGDYGYTF.

This clone was seen once. The chain employs TRBV9 and TRBJ1-2, with D possibly matching TRBD1 (5 bases). V was pared by 4 bases and J by 4 bases, with 23 bases between. Germline lookup yields CDR1 SGDLS and CDR2 YYNGEE. The CDR3 covers 17 residues. CDR3 nucleotide sequence: TGTGCCAGCAGCACGCGCCGTGGAGAACAGGCGGCCTATGGCTACACCTTC. Amino acids: CASSTRRGEQAAYGYTF.

This clone was counted a few times. The chain joins TRBV6-1 to TRBJ1-1; 7 nucleotides align to TRBD1. The CDR3 covers 16 residues. V shed 4 bases and J 0 bases; nucleotides not matched to a gene: 8. Germline V gene lookup returns CDR1 MNHNS and CDR2 SASEGT. CDR3 loop: CASSGRDSPLNTEAFF. For the CDR3, the DNA is TGTGCCAGCAGTGGCCGGGACAGCCCTTTGAACACTGAAGCTTTCTTT.

The V call is TRBV5-6, the J call TRBJ2-3; 12 bases map to TRBD2. Trimming at V came to 3 bases and at J to 7 bases, leaving 3 bases not matched to a gene. The CDR3 spans 14 residues. Per the germline V gene, CDR1 is SGHDT and CDR2 is YYEEEE. This CDR3 reads CASSYRTSGNTQYF. The CDR3 nucleotides read TGTGCCAGCAGCTATAGGACTAGCGGGAATACGCAGTATTTT.

CDR3 region: CAISDGLVQETQYF. The CDR3 DNA is TGTGCCATCAGCGACGGACTTGTACAAGAGACCCAGTACTTC. This chain joins TRBV10-3 and TRBJ2-5; the D gene is possibly TRBD2 (5 bases). Germline V gene sequence: CDR1 ENHRY, CDR2 SYGVKD. This CDR3 contains 14 residues. Trimming left V 6 bases short and J 2 bases short, with 13 bases between.

The CDR3 region is CASSVDTGVGQPQHF. In nucleotides, the CDR3 is TGTGCCAGCAGCGTAGACACGGGGGTAGGTCAGCCCCAGCATTTT. V gene TRBV9 combines with J gene TRBJ1-5, with a possible D match to TRBD1 (5 bases). Germline V gene lookup returns CDR1 SGDLS and CDR2 YYNGEE. The germline V and J ends were trimmed by 0 bases and 6 bases, with 13 bases remaining between them. The CDR3 totals 15 residues.

This chain connects TRBV6-1 to TRBJ2-7, with 12 bases fitting TRBD2. The CDR3 runs 18 residues. Germline V CDR1 and CDR2: MNHNS, SASEGT. The V segment lost 4 bases and the J segment 3 bases; nucleotides outside the gene matches: 13. CDR3 coding DNA: TGTGCCAGCAGTGTCCGACTAGCGGGAGCTGGGGGGGACTACGAGCAGTACTTC. It yields the protein CASSVRLAGAGGDYEQYF.

The chain joins TRBV4-3 to TRBJ2-7; D is ambiguous. CDR3 length equals 15 residues. Trimming removed 1 base at V and 3 bases at J, with 13 bases between. Germline V CDR1 and CDR2: LGHNA, YSLEER. The CDR3 coding sequence is TGCGCCAGCAGCCAAGGGCCAGATCAAGACTACGAGCAGTACTTC. Translated: CASSQGPDQDYEQYF.